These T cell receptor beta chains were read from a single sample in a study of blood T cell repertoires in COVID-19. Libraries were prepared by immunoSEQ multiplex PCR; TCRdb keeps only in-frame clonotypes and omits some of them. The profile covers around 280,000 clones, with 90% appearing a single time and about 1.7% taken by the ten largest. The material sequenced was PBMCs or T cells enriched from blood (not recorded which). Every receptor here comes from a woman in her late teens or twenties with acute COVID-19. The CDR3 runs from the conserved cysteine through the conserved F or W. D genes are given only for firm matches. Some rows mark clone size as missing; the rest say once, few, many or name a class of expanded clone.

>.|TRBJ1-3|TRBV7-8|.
TGTGCCAGCAGCTTTCAACAGGGTTTCTCTGGAAACACCATATATTTT
CASSFQQGFSGNTIYF
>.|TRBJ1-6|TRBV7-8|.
TGTGCCAGCAGCTTACGAACCAGACAGATTAATTCACCCCTCCACTTT
CASSLRTRQINSPLHF
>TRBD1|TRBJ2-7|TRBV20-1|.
TGCAGTGCTAGTCCCGGGACAGGGGGGTACGAGCAGTACTTC
CSASPGTGGYEQYF
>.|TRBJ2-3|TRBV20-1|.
TGCAGTGCTAGTTATTTGGGTCGCGGGATTCTCACAGATACGCAGTATTTT
CSASYLGRGILTDTQYF
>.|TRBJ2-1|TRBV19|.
TGTGCCAGTACCGCATGGGGAACTAGTGGTGGGGGGGAGCAGTTCTTC
CASTAWGTSGGGEQFF
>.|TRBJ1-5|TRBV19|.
TGTGCCAGTAGTACACTTTCGGGGGATAGCAATCAGCCCCAGCATTTT
CASSTLSGDSNQPQHF
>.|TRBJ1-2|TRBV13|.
TGTGCCAGCAGCTTAGGGGACAGCCACTATGGCTACACCTTC
CASSLGDSHYGYTF
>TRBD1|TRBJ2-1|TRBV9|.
TGTGCCAGCAGCGTAGGGGACAGCTCCTACAATGAGCAGTTCTTC
CASSVGDSSYNEQFF
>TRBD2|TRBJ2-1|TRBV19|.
TGTGCCAGTAGTCCCCGGGAGGGCGGGAGTCGTTCTGAGCAGTTCTTC
CASSPREGGSRSEQFF
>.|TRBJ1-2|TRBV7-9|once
TGTGCCAGCAGCCCAAGGCCTACAGGGATGGGCTACACCTTC
CASSPRPTGMGYTF
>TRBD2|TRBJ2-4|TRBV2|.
TGTGCCAGCAAAGTGGGACTAGCGGGAGGAGGGGTCAAAAACATTCAGTACTTC
CASKVGLAGGGVKNIQYF
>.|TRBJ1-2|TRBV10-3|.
TGTGCCATCAGTCCACGGACAGTGCGGGATGGCTACACCTTC
CAISPRTVRDGYTF
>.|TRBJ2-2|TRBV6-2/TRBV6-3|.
TGTGCCAGCAGTTACAGGACTGCCGGGGAGCTGTTTTTT
CASSYRTAGELFF
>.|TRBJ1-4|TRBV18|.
TGTGCCAGCTCACCACTCCCGGGAGGTGCTAATGAAAAACTGTTTTTT
CASSPLPGGANEKLFF